This TCR beta chain was recovered during a study of CD8 T cells in Susac syndrome. Healthy donors served as the controls. They were matched for age and sex. Both CD4+ and CD8+ T cells were negatively isolated, and TEMRA cells underwent FACS enrichment. When the RNA was reverse transcribed, random hexamers were used with an input of about 0.45 to 1 ug. The CDR3 of TCR beta was amplified by immunoSEQ multiplex PCR across 54 Vbeta and 13 Jbeta. One entry per CDR3 protein results from TCRdb running MiXCR on the immunoSEQ multiplex PCR reads. Here the sample spans 150,000 to 200,000 distinct CDR3 sequences, roughly 94% being singletons. The germline V gene has CDR1 SGDLS and CDR2 YYNGEE. V shed 0 bases and J shed 5 bases, with 14 bases lying between them. This CDR3 comprises 15 residues.

J is TRBJ1-2 and V is TRBV9; possibly TRBD1 for D (6 bases). This receptor was obtained from a human donor in good health. Sequenced sample: CD4+ T cells from PBMCs. CDR3 sequence reads: CASSVAGQSFYGYTF. The CDR3 DNA reads as TGTGCCAGCAGCGTAGCGGGACAATCGTTTTATGGCTACACCTTC.